One and the same sample provided the 20 T cell receptor beta chains below, sequenced in a study of cytomegalovirus exposure and HLA in healthy donors. Primers for the PCR totalled 60 Vbeta and 13 Jbeta. Some clones are missing from TCRdb's copy, which holds only in-frame ones; the method was immunoSEQ multiplex PCR. The data hold around 100,000 clones, with over 70% observed a single time. Sequencing was performed on PBMCs. The receptor set was obtained from a man in his forties or fifties in good health and CMV-seropositive.

The J gene is TRBJ2-4, the V gene TRBV29-1, with D possibly matching TRBD2 (6 bases). CDR1 and CDR2 from the germline V gene are SQVTM and ANQGSEA. The CDR3 totals 13 residues. V was pared by 2 bases and J by 6 bases, with 11 bases between. The chain's CDR3 is CSVETGVRNIQYF. DNA for the CDR3: TGCAGCGTTGAAACGGGAGTGAGAAACATTCAGTACTTC.

This chain connects TRBV7-9 to TRBJ2-7; the D is unclear. The V gene's germline CDR1 is SEHNR and CDR2 FQNEAQ (reference sequence). CDR3 length: 14 residues. With 3 bases removed from V and 4 bases from J, the gap between germline ends came to 13 bases. The CDR3 spells CASSLRGIAYEQYF. CDR3 coding DNA: TGTGCCAGCAGCTTGCGTGGTATTGCTTACGAGCAGTACTTC.

The V call is TRBV5-6, the J call TRBJ2-5, with 11 nucleotides matching TRBD2. The J call is uncertain, as TRBJ2-7 better fits the DNA end. CDR1 and CDR2 (germline): SGHDT, YYEEEE. The CDR3 extends over 16 amino acids. This CDR3 is CASSLQGLAVPYEQYF. CDR3 coding DNA: TGTGCCAGCAGCTTACAGGGACTAGCGGTTCCCTACGAGCAGTACTTC.

This clone has just a few counts. Here the CDR3 DNA reads TGTGCCAGCAGTTACAACACCGGGACAGGGAAGTTCTTC. It encodes CASSYNTGTGKFF. The chain joins TRBV6-6 to TRBJ2-1; 9 bases match TRBD1. The CDR3 extends over 13 amino acids. J lost 14 bases, V lost 2 bases, and 7 bases had no gene match. CDR1 is MNHNY, CDR2 SVGAGI, per germline (reference sequence).

The chain carries TRBV28 and TRBJ1-2, with D possibly matching TRBD1 (6 bases). The CDR3 has 14 residues. From germline, CDR1 is MDHEN and CDR2 SYDVKM. V was pared by 4 bases and J by 7 bases, with 16 bases between. CDR3 protein: CASSSQGFGIGYTF. The CDR3 DNA follows: TGTGCCAGCAGTTCCCAGGGGTTCGGGATTGGCTACACCTTC.

The rearrangement joins TRBV18 to TRBJ1-5, with D possibly TRBD1 on 5 matching bases. The CDR3 is 13 residues long. Germline V gene lookup returns CDR1 KGHSH and CDR2 LQKENI. V was trimmed by 3 bases and J by 4 bases, leaving 7 bases between them. CDR3 DNA sequence: TGTGCCAGCTCACCTGGGGCAAATCAGCCCCAGCATTTT. It specifies CASSPGANQPQHF.

The chain uses TRBV7-9 and TRBJ2-7; 11 bases match TRBD1. CDR3 size: 15 residues. J lost 7 bases, V lost 5 bases, and 10 bases had no gene match. CDR1 is SEHNR and CDR2 is FQNEAQ in the germline V gene (reference sequence). The CDR3 loop reads CASSLGTGGLGEQYF. As DNA, the CDR3 is TGTGCCAGCAGCCTTGGGACAGGGGGTTTGGGAGAGCAGTACTTC.

The genes are TRBV19 and TRBJ2-6; no clear D. CDR3 length: 13 amino acids. Germline lookup yields CDR1 LNHDA and CDR2 SQIVND (reference sequence). The V gene lost 7 bases and the J gene lost 1 base, with 5 bases spanning the gap. As DNA, the CDR3 is TGTGCCAGTACCAGGTCTGGGGCCAACGTCCTGACTTTC. Protein product: CASTRSGANVLTF.

The CDR3 DNA reads as TGTGCCATCAGGGAGGGACAGGGTGACACCGGGGAGCTGTTTTTT. Translating it yields CAIREGQGDTGELFF. The V call is TRBV10-3, the J call TRBJ2-2; TRBD1 matches 9 bases. Germline CDR1 is ENHRY and CDR2 is SYGVKD. V shed 6 bases and J 3 bases; nucleotides not matched to a gene: 5. The CDR3 contains 15 residues.

The chain combines TRBV7-9 with TRBJ2-7; 8 bases align to TRBD2. The CDR3 sequence is 16 residues long. Trimming removed 4 bases from V and 3 bases from J; junction bases left unmatched: 11. Germline CDR1 is SEHNR and CDR2 is FQNEAQ (reference sequence). The CDR3 nucleotides are TGTGCCAGCAGCTCAGGACGGGCTAGCGGGTTCTACGAGCAGTACTTC. It yields the protein CASSSGRASGFYEQYF.

This clone was seen only a few times. The chain carries TRBV10-3 and TRBJ2-1, with 9 bases fitting TRBD1. This CDR3 spans 14 amino acids. V lost 4 bases to trimming and J lost 9 bases; unmatched junction nucleotides: 7. The germline V gene encodes CDR1 ENHRY and CDR2 SYGVKD. The CDR3 DNA reads as TGTGCCATCAGTGGGGACAGGGAATTTAGTGAGCAGTTCTTC. Encoded protein: CAISGDREFSEQFF.

The chain links TRBV2 to TRBJ2-4; no reliable D call. The length of the CDR3 is 13 residues. The V end was cut by 6 bases, the J end by 1 base, with 7 bases between. CDR1 is SNHLY and CDR2 is FYNNEI in the germline V gene. The CDR3: CASSFSAKNIQYF. The CDR3 nucleotides are TGTGCCAGCAGCTTTAGCGCCAAAAACATTCAGTACTTC.

This chain links TRBV10-3 with TRBJ2-5; the match to TRBD1 covers 7 bases. The J call may be wrong; the DNA end is better matched by TRBJ2-7. In germline, CDR1 is ENHRY, CDR2 SYGVKD. The CDR3 has 15 residues. CDR3 region: CAISAQTGSSYEQYF. CDR3 bases: TGTGCCATCAGTGCCCAGACAGGGAGCTCCTACGAGCAGTACTTC.

The chain uses TRBV29-1 and TRBJ2-5, with 11 bases fitting TRBD1. The V gene's germline CDR1 is SQVTM and CDR2 ANQGSEA. The ends lost 5 bases at V and 5 bases at J; junction bases unmatched: 1. This CDR3 comprises 12 residues. CDR3 protein: CSVRTGGETQYF. The CDR3 region has the DNA TGCAGCGTTCGGACAGGGGGCGAGACCCAGTACTTC.

This chain uses TRBV10-3 with TRBJ2-7; 8 bases align to TRBD2. The CDR3 covers 13 residues. CDR1 is ENHRY, CDR2 SYGVKD, per germline. The V gene end was trimmed by 8 bases and the J gene end by 2 bases; junction bases not matched to a gene: 5. The CDR3 loop is CAIREGLTYEQYF. CDR3 coding DNA: TGTGCCATCCGGGAGGGACTAACCTACGAGCAGTACTTC.

This clone was seen only once. This chain joins TRBV30 and TRBJ2-7, with 8 bases fitting TRBD2. The CDR3 length is 13 residues. Trimming at V came to 2 bases and at J to 2 bases, leaving 2 bases not matched to a gene. Germline V lookup: CDR1 GTSNPN, CDR2 SVGIG (reference sequence). The CDR3 here is CAWSPGGAYEQYF. Here the CDR3 DNA reads TGTGCCTGGAGTCCCGGGGGGGCCTACGAGCAGTACTTC.

This sequence joins TRBV7-2 and TRBJ1-4, with TRBD1 as a possible D gene (5 bases). The CDR3 is made up of 15 amino acids. The ends were cut back, 1 base at V and 5 bases at J, with 11 bases in the middle. Looked up from germline, CDR1 is SGHTA and CDR2 is FQGNSA. CDR3 amino acids: CASSLGARVNEKLFF. CDR3 nucleotide sequence: TGTGCCAGCAGCTTAGGGGCCAGGGTGAATGAAAAACTGTTTTTT.

The rearrangement uses TRBV11-3 and TRBJ2-2, with 9 bases lining up with TRBD1. V trimming: 5 bases; J trimming: 4 bases; junction bases outside the gene matches: 8. In germline, CDR1 is SGHNT, CDR2 YENEEA. The CDR3 consists of 16 residues. The CDR3 bases are TGTGCCAGCAGCCTCCGGGACAGGGCCTCCACCGGGGAGCTGTTTTTT. Protein: CASSLRDRASTGELFF.

The chain carries TRBV7-3 and TRBJ2-3, with TRBD2 identical over 8 bases. The CDR3 consists of 15 residues. The germline V gene encodes CDR1 SGHTA and CDR2 FQGTGA. V lost 5 bases and J lost 1; bases outside the gene matches: 5. The CDR3: CASSRSGVGTDTQYF. The CDR3 nucleotides read TGTGCCAGCAGCCGTAGCGGGGTGGGCACAGATACGCAGTATTTT.

The rearrangement links TRBV27 to TRBJ2-5; 10 bases agree with TRBD1. The closer fit of TRBJ2-7 to the DNA end suggests the J call may be wrong. The CDR3 is 13 residues long. The germline gives CDR1 MNHEY, CDR2 SMNVEV (reference sequence). The CDR3: CASSHRDRGEQYF. As DNA, the CDR3 is TGTGCCAGCAGTCACCGGGACAGGGGCGAGCAGTACTTC.